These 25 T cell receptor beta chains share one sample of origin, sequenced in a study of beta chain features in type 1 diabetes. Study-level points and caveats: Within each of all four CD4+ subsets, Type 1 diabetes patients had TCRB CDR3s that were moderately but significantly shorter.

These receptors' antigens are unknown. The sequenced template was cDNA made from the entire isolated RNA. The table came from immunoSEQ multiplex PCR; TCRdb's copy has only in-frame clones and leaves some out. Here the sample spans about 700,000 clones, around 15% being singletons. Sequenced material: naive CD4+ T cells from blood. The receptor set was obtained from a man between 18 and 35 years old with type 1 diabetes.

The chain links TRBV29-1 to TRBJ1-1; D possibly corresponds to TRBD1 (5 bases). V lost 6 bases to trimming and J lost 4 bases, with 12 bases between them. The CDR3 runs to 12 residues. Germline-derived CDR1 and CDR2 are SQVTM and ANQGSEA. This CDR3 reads CSVGLEGTEAFF. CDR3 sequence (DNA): TGCAGCGTGGGACTTGAAGGCACTGAAGCTTTCTTT. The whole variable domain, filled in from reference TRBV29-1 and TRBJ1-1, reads SAVISQKPSRDICQRGTSLTIQCQVDSQVTMMFWYRQQPGQSLTLIATANQGSEATYESGFVIDKFPISRPNLTFSTLTVSNMSPEDSSIYLCSVGLEGTEAFFGQGTRLTVV.

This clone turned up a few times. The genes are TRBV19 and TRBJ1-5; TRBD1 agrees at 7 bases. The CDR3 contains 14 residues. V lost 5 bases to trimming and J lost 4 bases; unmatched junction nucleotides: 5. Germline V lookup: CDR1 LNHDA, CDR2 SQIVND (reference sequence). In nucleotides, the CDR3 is TGTGCCAGTAGTCCGGGGACAGAGAATCAGCCCCAGCATTTT. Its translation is CASSPGTENQPQHF.

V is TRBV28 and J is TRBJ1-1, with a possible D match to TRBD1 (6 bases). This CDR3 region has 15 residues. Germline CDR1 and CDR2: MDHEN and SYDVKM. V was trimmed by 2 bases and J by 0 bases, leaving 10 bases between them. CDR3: CASSLRTVMNTEAFF. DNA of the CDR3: TGTGCCAGCAGTTTACGGACAGTCATGAACACTGAAGCTTTCTTT.

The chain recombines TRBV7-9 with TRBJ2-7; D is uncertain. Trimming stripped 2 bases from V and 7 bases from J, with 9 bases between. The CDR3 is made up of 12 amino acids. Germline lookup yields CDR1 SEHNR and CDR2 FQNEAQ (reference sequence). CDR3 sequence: CASSLQLSEQYF. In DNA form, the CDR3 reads TGTGCCAGCAGCTTACAGCTAAGTGAGCAGTACTTC.

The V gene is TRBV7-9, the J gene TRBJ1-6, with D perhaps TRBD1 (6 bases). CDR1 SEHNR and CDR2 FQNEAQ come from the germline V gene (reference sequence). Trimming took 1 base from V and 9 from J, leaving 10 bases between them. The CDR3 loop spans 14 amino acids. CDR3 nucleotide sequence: TGTGCCAGCAGCTTAGAGGGGACATTTTCACCCCTCCACTTT. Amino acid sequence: CASSLEGTFSPLHF.

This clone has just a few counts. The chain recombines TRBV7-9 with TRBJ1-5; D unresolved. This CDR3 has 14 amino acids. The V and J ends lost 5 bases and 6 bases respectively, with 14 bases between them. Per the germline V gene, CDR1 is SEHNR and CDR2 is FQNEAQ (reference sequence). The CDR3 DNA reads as TGTGCCAGCAGCGGGCTTGAAGGTGGTCAGCCCCAGCATTTT. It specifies CASSGLEGGQPQHF.

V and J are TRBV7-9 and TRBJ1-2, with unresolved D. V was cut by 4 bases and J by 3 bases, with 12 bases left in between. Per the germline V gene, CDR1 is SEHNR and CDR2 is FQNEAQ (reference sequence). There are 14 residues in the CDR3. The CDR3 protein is CASSSQDLDYGYTF. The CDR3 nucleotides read TGTGCCAGCAGCTCCCAAGACCTCGACTATGGCTACACCTTC.

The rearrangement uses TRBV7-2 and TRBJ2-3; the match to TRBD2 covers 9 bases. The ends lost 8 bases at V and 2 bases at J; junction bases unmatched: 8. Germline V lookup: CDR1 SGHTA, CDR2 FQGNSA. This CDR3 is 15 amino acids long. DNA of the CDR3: TGTGCCAGCGCCACCGGACTAGCGACCACAGATACGCAGTATTTT. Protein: CASATGLATTDTQYF. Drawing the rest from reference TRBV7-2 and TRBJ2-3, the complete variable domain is GAGVSQSPSNKVTEKGKDVELRCDPISGHTALYWYRQSLGQGLEFLIYFQGNSAPDKSGLPSDRFSAERTGGSVSTLTIQRTQQEDSAVYLCASATGLATTDTQYFGPGTRLTVL.

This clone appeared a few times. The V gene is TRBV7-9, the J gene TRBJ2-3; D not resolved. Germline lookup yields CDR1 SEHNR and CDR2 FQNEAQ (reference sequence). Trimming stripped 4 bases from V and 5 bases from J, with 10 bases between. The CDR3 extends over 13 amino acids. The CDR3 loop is CASSSPRGDTQYF. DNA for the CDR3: TGTGCCAGCAGCTCACCCCGAGGAGATACGCAGTATTTT.

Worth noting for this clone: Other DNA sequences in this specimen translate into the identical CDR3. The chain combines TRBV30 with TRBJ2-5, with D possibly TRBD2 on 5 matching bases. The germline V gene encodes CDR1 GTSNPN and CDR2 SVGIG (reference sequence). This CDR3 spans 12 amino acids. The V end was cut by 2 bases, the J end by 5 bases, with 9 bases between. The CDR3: CAWSSGGETQYF. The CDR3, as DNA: TGTGCCTGGAGTTCTGGCGGGGAGACCCAGTACTTC.

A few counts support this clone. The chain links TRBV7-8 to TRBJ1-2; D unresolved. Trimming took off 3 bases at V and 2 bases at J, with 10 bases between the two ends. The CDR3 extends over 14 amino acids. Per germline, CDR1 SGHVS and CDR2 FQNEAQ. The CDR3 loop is CASSFGRQNYGYTF. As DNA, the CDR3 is TGTGCCAGCAGCTTTGGTCGGCAGAACTATGGCTACACCTTC.

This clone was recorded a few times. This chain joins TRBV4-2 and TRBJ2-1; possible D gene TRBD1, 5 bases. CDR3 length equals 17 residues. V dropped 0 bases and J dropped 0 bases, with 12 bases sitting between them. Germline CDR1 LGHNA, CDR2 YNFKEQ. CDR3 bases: TGTGCCAGCAGCCAAGATCCGGTCGGACACTCCTACAATGAGCAGTTCTTC. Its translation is CASSQDPVGHSYNEQFF.

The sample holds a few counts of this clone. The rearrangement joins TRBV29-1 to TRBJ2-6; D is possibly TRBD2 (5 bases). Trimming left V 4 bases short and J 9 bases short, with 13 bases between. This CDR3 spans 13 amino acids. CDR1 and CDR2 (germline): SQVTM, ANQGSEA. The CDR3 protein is CSVADSGFNVLTF. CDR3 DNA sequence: TGCAGCGTTGCGGACTCCGGGTTCAACGTCCTGACTTTC.

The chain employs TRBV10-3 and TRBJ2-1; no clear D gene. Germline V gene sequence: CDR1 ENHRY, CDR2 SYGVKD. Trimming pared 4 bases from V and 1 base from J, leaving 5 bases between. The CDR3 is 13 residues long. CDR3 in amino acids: CAISGASYNEQFF. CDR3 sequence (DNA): TGTGCCATCAGTGGGGCGTCCTACAATGAGCAGTTCTTC.

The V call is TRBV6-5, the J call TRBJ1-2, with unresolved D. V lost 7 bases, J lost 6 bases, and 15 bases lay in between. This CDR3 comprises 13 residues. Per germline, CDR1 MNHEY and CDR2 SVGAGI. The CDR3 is CASTYRGSDGYTF. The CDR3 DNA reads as TGTGCCAGCACCTATCGGGGTTCGGATGGCTACACCTTC.

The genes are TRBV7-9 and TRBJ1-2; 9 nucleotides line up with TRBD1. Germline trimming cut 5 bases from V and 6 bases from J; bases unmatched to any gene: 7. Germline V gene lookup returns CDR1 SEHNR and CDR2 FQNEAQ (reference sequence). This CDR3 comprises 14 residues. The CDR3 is CASSPAGQGHGYTF. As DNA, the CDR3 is TGTGCCAGCAGCCCCGCGGGACAGGGACATGGCTACACCTTC.

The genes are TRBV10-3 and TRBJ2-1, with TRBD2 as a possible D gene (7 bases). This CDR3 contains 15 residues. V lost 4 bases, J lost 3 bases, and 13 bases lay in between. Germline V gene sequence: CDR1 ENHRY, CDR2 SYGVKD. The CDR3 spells CAISGSGGVYNEQFF. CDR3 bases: TGTGCCATCAGTGGGTCGGGGGGCGTCTACAATGAGCAGTTCTTC.

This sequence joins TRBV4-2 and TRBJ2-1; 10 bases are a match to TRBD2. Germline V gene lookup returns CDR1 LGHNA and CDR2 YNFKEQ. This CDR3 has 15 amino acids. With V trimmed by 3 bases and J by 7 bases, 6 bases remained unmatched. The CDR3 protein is CASSQPGTSVNEQFF. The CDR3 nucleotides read TGTGCCAGCAGCCAGCCCGGGACTAGCGTGAATGAGCAGTTCTTC.

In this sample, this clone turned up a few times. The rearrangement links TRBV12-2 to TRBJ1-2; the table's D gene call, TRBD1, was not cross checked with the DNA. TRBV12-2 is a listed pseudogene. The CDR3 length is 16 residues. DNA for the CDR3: TGTGCAAGTCGCTTAGCTAGGACAGGTTTTGACTATGGCTACACCTTC. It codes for CASRLARTGFDYGYTF.

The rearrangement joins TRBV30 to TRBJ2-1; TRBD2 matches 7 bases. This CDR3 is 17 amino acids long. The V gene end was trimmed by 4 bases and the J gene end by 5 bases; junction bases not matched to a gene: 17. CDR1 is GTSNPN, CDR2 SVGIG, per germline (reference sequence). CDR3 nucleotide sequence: TGTGCCTGGACTAGCGGCCTTCCCAATCATCGAAACAATGAGCAGTTCTTC. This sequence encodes CAWTSGLPNHRNNEQFF.

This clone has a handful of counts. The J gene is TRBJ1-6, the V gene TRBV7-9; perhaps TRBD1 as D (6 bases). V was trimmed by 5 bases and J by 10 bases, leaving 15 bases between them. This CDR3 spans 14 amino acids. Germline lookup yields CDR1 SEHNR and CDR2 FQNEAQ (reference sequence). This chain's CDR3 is CASSPAGAMSPLHF. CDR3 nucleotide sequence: TGTGCCAGCAGCCCCGCGGGGGCGATGTCACCCCTCCACTTT.

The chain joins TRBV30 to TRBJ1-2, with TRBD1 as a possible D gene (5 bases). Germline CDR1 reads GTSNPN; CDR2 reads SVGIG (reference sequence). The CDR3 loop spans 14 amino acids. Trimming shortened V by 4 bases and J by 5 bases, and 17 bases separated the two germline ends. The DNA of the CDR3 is TGTGCCTGGACCCCACAAGGGGTGATGTATGGCTACACCTTC. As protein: CAWTPQGVMYGYTF.

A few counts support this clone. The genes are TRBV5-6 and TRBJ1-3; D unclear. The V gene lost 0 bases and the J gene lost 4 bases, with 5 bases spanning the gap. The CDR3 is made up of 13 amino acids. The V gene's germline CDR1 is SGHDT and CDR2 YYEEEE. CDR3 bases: TGTGCCAGCAGCTTGGCCGACGGAAACACCATATATTTT. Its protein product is CASSLADGNTIYF.

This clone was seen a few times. In DNA form, the CDR3 reads TGCGCCAGCAGCTCCGGGACAGGGACCCACGAGCAGTACTTC. It is translated as CASSSGTGTHEQYF. The chain uses TRBV5-1 and TRBJ2-7; 9 bases line up with TRBD1. V trimming: 3 bases; J trimming: 5 bases; junction bases outside the gene matches: 6. In germline, CDR1 is SGHRS, CDR2 YFSETQ. The CDR3 runs 14 residues.

Here the CDR3 reads CAWRRLAGLDTQYF. DNA for the CDR3: TGTGCCTGGAGACGCCTAGCGGGGTTGGATACGCAGTATTTT. The chain couples TRBV30 to TRBJ2-3, with 9 positions matching TRBD2. The germline V gene has CDR1 GTSNPN and CDR2 SVGIG (reference sequence). CDR3 length equals 14 residues. With V trimmed by 3 bases and J by 6 bases, 7 bases remained unmatched.